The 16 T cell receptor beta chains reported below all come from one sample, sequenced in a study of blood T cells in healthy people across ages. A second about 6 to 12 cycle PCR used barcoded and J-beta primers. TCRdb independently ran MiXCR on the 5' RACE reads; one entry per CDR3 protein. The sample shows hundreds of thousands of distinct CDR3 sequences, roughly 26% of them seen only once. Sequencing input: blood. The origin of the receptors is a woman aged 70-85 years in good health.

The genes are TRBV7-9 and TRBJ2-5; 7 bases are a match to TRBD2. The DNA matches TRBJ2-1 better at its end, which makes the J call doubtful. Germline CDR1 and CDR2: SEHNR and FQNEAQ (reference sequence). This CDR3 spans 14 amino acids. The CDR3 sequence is CASRSSGNGNEQFF. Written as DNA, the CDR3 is TGTGCCAGCAGATCCAGCGGGAACGGTAATGAGCAGTTCTTC.

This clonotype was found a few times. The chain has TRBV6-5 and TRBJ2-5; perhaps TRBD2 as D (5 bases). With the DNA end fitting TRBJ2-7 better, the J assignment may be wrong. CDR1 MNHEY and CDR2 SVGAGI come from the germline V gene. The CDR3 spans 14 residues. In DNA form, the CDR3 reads TGTGCCAGCAGTTACAGGTCCGGAGGCTACGAGCAGTACTTC. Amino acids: CASSYRSGGYEQYF.

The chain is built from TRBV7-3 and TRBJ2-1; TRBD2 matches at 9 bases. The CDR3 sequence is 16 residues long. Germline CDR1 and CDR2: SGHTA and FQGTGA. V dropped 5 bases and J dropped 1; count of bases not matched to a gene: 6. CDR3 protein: CASSNQAGGSYNEQFF. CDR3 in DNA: TGTGCCAGCAGCAACCAAGCGGGAGGATCCTACAATGAGCAGTTCTTC.

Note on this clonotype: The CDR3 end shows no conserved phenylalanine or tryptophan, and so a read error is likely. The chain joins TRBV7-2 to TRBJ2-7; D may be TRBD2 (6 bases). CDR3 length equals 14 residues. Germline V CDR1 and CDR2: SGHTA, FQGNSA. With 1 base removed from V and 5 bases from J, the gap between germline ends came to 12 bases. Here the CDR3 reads CASSLGLGGDEQYS. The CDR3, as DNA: TGTGCCAGCAGCTTAGGCTTAGGAGGGGACGAGCAGTACTCC.

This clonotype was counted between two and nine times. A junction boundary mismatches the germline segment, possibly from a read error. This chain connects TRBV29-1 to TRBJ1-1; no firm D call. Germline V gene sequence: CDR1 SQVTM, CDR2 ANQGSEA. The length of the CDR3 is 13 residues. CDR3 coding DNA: TGCAGCGTTGCTAAGGGCTCGAACGCTGAAGCTTTCTTT. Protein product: CSVAKGSNAEAFF.

CDR3 bases: TGTGCCAGCAGCGACTCGCCCTCCAAGTGGAACTATGGCTACACCTTC. Amino acids: CASSDSPSKWNYGYTF. The chain is built from TRBV5-5 and TRBJ1-2; no reliable D call. The CDR3 runs to 16 residues. The germline V gene encodes CDR1 SGHKS and CDR2 YYEKEE (reference sequence). V was clipped by 4 bases and J by 2 bases, with 18 bases between them.

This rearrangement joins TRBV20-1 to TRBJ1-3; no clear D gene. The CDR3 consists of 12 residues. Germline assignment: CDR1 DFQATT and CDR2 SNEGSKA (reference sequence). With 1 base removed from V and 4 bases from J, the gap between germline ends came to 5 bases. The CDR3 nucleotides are TGCAGTGCTAGAGCGGAAGGAAACACCATATATTTT. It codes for CSARAEGNTIYF.

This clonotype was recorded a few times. Here the CDR3 DNA reads TGTGCCAGCAGCCCCGGGACAGGGGTCACCGGGGAGCTGTTTTTT. It specifies CASSPGTGVTGELFF. The chain has TRBV7-9 and TRBJ2-2, with 10 bases identical to TRBD1. The CDR3 has 15 amino acids. Germline loops: CDR1 SEHNR, CDR2 FQNEAQ (reference sequence). J lost 4 bases, V lost 5 bases, and 4 bases had no gene match.

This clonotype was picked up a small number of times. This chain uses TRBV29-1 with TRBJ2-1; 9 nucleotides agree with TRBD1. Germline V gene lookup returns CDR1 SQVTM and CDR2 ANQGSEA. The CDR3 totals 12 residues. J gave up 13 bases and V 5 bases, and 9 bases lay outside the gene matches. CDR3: CSVRDRAGLQFF. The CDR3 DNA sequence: TGCAGCGTTCGGGACAGGGCCGGTTTACAGTTCTTC.

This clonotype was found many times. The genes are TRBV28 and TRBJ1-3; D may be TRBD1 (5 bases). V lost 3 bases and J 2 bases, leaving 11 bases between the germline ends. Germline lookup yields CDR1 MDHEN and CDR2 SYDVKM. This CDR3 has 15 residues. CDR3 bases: TGTGCCAGCAGTTTCGGGGGTTCCACTGGAAACACCATATATTTT. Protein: CASSFGGSTGNTIYF.

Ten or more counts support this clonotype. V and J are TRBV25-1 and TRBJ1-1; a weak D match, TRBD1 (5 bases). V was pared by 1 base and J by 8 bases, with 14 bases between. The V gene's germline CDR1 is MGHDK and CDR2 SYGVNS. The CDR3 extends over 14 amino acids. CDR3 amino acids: CASSESGGPREAFF. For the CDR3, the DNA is TGTGCCAGCAGTGAATCCGGGGGACCCCGGGAAGCTTTCTTT.

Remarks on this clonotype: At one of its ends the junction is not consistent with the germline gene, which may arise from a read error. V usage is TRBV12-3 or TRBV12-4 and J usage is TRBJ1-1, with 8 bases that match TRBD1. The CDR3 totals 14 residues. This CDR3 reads CASSFPRTGTEAFF. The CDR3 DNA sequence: TGTGCCAGCAGTTTCCCCCGGACAGGGACTGAGGCTTTCTTT.

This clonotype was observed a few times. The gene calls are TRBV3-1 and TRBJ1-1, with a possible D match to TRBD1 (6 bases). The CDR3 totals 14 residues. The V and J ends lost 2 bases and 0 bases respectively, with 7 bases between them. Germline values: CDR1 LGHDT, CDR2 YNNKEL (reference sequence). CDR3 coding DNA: TGTGCCAGCAGCCAAAGACAGGTGAACACTGAAGCTTTCTTT. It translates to CASSQRQVNTEAFF.

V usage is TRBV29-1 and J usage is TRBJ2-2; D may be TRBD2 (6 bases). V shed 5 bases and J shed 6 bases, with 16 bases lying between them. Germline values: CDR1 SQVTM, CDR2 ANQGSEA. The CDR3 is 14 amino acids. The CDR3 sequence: CSVRPLGRPGELFF. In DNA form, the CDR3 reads TGCAGCGTTCGACCCTTAGGGAGGCCCGGGGAGCTGTTTTTT.

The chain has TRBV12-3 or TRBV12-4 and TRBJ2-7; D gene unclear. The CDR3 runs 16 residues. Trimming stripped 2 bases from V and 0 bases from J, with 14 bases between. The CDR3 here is CASSLYGGRSSYEQYF. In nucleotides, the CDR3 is TGTGCCAGCAGTTTATATGGCGGCAGAAGCTCCTACGAGCAGTACTTC.

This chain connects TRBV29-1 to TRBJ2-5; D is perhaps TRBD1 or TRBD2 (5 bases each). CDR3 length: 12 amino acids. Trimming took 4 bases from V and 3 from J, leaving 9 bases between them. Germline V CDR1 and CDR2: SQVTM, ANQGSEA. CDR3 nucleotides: TGCAGCGTTGCTAGGGACGAAGAGACCCAGTACTTC. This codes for CSVARDEETQYF.